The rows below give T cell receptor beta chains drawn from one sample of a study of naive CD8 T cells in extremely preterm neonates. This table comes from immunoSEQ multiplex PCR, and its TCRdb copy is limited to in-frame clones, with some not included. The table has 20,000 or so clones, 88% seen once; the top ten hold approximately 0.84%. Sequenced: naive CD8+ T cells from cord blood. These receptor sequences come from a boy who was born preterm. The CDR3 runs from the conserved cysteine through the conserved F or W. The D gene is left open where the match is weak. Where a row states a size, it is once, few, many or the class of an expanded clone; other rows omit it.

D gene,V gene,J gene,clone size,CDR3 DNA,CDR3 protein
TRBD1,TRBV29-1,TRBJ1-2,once,TGCAGCGTTGGACAGGGTGGCTACACCTTC,CSVGQGGYTF
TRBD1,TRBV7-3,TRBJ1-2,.,TGTGCCAGCAGCTGGACAGGGGGCGACTATGGCTACACCTTC,CASSWTGGDYGYTF
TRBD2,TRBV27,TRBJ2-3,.,TGTGCCAGCAGTTTACTAGCGGGGCCAGATACGCAGTATTTT,CASSLLAGPDTQYF
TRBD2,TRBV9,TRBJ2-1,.,TGTGCCAGCAGCTTAGCGGGGCTGTCCTACAATGAGCAGTTCTTC,CASSLAGLSYNEQFF
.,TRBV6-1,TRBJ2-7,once,TGTGCCAGCAGTATCTACGAGCAGTACTTC,CASSIYEQYF
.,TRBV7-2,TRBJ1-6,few,TGTGCCAGCAGCTTAGAGGACAGCTCCTATAATTCACCCCTCCACTTT,CASSLEDSSYNSPLHF
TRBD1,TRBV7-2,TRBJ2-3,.,TGTGCCAGCAGCTTAGGGACAGGGGCAGATACGCAGTATTTT,CASSLGTGADTQYF
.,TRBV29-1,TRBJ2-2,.,TGCAGCGTTGACAACACCGGGGAGCTGTTTTTT,CSVDNTGELFF
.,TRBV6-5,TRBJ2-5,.,TGTGCCAGCAGTTACTTAGGCGCAGAGACCCAGTACTTC,CASSYLGAETQYF
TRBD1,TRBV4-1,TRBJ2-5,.,TGCGCCAGCAGCCAAGGGGACAGGGGGCAAGAGACCCAGTACTTC,CASSQGDRGQETQYF
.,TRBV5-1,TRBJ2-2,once,TGCGCCAGCAGCTTGGCCTCGGGGCGCGACACCGGGGAGCTGTTTTTT,CASSLASGRDTGELFF
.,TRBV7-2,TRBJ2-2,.,TGTGCCAGCAGCACAGTTGTGATTTCAAACACCGGGGAGCTGTTTTTT,CASSTVVISNTGELFF
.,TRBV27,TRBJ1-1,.,TGTGCCAGCAGTTTCGGGACACACTTCCGAGCTTTCTTT,CASSFGTHFRAFF
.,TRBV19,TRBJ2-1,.,TGTGCCAGTAGTATAGGGGGCTCCTACAATGAGCAGTTCTTC,CASSIGGSYNEQFF
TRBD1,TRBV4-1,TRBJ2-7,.,TGCGCCAGCAGCCAAGTCCTATCGGGACAGGGTTACGAGCAGTACTTC,CASSQVLSGQGYEQYF
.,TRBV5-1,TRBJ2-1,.,TGCGCCAGCAGCTTGGTAGGGACATATGAGCAGTTCTTC,CASSLVGTYEQFF
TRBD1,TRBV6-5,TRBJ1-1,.,TGTGCCAGCAGGCCAGGGGGCGTCACTGAAGCTTTCTTT,CASRPGGVTEAFF
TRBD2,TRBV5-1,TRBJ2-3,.,TGCGCCAGCAGCCTGGGGAGCGGGGGGGCGCAGTATTTT,CASSLGSGGAQYF
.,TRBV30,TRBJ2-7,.,TGTGCCTGGAGTGCAGGCTCCTATGAGCAGTACTTC,CAWSAGSYEQYF
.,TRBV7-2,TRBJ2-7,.,TGTGCCAGCCGGGACTCCCACGAGCAGTACTTC,CASRDSHEQYF
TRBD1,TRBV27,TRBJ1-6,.,TGTGCCAGCAGTTACAGGGGGTATAATTCACCCCTCCACTTT,CASSYRGYNSPLHF
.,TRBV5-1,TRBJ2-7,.,TGCGCCAGCAGCTTCAACTCCTACGAGCAGTACTTC,CASSFNSYEQYF
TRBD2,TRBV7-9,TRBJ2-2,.,TGTGCCAGCAGCCCGAGCGGGGGGGCCGCCGGGGAGCTGTTTTTT,CASSPSGGAAGELFF
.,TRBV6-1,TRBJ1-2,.,TGTGCCAGCAGTGCTAGCCCACAGGCAGCTAACTATGGCTACACCTTC,CASSASPQAANYGYTF
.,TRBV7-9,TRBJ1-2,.,TGTGCCAGCAGCTTATTTCTGGGGGGCTACACCTTC,CASSLFLGGYTF
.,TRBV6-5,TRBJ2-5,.,TGTGCCAGCAGTTACTCGGGAGAGACCCAGTACTTC,CASSYSGETQYF
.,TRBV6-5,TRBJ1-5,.,TGTGCCAGCAGTTATCGCAATCAGCCCCAGCATTTT,CASSYRNQPQHF
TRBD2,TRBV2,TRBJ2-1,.,TGTGCCAGCAGTGAACTAGCGGGGGGCAATGAGCAGTTCTTC,CASSELAGGNEQFF
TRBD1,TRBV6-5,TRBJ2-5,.,TGTGCCAGCAGTTGGACAGGAGAGACCCAGTACTTC,CASSWTGETQYF
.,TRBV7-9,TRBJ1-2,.,TGTGCCAGCAGCTTGGGACACTATGGCTACACCTTC,CASSLGHYGYTF
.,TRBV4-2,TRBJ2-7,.,TGTGCCAGCAGCCAAGCGGGTCTAGGGCCTTCCTACGAGCAGTACTTC,CASSQAGLGPSYEQYF
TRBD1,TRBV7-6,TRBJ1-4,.,TGTGCCAGCAGCTTTCAGGGGGCTAATGAAAAACTGTTTTTT,CASSFQGANEKLFF
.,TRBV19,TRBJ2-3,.,TGTGCCAGTAGTATACTGGCTAACGGGATAGATACGCAGTATTTT,CASSILANGIDTQYF
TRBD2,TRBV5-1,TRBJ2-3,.,TGCGCCAGCAGCTTTAGCGGGGGGGCCACAGATACGCAGTATTTT,CASSFSGGATDTQYF
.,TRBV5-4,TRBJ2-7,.,TGTGCCAGCAGCTTGGCAGGGGAGGGATCCTACGAGCAGTACTTC,CASSLAGEGSYEQYF
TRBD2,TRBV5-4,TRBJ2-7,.,TGTGCCAGCAGCTTAACTAGCGGCTCCTACGAGCAGTACTTC,CASSLTSGSYEQYF
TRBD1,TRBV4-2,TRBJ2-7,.,TGTGCCAGCAGCCAAGACTGGACAGGCTCCTACGAGCAGTACTTC,CASSQDWTGSYEQYF
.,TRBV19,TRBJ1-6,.,TGTGCCAGCAACGACGGGAATTCACCCCTCCACTTT,CASNDGNSPLHF
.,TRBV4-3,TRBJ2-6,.,TGCGCCAGCAGCCTTGACACCTCTGGGGCCAACGTCCTGACTTTC,CASSLDTSGANVLTF
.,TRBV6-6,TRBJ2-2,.,TGTGCCAGCAGTTACAGGGACACCGGGGAGCTGTTTTTT,CASSYRDTGELFF
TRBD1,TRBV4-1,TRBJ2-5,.,TGCGCCAGCAGCCAAGGACAGGGGGGGGAGACCCAGTACTTC,CASSQGQGGETQYF